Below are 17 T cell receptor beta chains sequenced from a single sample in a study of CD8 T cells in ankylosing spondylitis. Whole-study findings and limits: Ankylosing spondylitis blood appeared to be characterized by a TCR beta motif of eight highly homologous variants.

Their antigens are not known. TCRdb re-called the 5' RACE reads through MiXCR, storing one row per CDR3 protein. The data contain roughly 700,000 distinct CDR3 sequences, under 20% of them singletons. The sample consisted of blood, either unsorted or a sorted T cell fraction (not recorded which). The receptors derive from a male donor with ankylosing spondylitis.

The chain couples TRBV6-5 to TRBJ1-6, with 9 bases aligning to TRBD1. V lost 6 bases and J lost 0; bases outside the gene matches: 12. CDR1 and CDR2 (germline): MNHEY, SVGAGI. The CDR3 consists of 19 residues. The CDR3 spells CASRGKTGGRSSYNSPLHF. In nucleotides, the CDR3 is TGTGCCAGCAGGGGGAAAACAGGGGGCCGGAGCTCCTATAATTCACCCCTCCACTTT.

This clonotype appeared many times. The CDR3 sequence: CASSLVQGTYEQYF. CDR3 nucleotides: TGTGCCAGCAGCTTAGTCCAGGGCACCTACGAGCAGTACTTC. V usage is TRBV7-8 and J usage is TRBJ2-7; a possible D gene is TRBD1 (5 bases). Germline V CDR1 and CDR2: SGHVS, FQNEAQ. This CDR3 contains 14 residues. The V gene lost 1 base and the J gene lost 2 bases, with 9 bases spanning the gap.

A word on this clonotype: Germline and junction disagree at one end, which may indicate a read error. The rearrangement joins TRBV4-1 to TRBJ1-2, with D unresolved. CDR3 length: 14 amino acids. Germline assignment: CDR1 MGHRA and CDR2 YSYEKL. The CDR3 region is CASSQWAGTYGYTF. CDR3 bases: TGCGCCAGCAGCCAATGGGCCGGAACCTATGGCTACACTTTC.

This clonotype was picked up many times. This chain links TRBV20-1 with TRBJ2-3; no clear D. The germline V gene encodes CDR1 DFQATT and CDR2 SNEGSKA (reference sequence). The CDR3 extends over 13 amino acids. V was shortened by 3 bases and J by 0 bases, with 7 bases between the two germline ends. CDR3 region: CSASRSSTDTQYF. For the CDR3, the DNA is TGCAGTGCTAGTCGATCCAGCACAGATACGCAGTATTTT.

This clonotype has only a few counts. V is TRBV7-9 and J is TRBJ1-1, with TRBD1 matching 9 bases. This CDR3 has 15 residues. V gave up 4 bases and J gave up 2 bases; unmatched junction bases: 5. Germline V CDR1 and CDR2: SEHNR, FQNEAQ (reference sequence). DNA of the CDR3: TGTGCCAGCAGCTCGCAGGGACAGGGCAACACTGAAGCTTTCTTT. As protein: CASSSQGQGNTEAFF.

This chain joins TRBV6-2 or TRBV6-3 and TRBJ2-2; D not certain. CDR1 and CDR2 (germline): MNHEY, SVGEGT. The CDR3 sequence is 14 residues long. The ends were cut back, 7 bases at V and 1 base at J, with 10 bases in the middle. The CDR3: CASIVGLNTGELFF. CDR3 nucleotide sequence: TGTGCCAGCATCGTAGGTTTGAACACCGGGGAGCTGTTTTTT.

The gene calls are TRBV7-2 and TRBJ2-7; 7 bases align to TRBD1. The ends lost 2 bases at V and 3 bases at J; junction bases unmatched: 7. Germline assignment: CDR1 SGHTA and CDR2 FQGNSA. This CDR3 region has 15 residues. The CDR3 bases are TGTGCCAGCAGCTTATCCGGACAGGTGATCTACGAGCAGTACTTC. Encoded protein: CASSLSGQVIYEQYF.

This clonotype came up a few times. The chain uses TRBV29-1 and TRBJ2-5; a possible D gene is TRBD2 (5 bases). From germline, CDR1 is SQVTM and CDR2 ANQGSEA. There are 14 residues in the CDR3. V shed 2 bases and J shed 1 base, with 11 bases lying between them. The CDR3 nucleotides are TGCAGCGTTGAACTGGTAGAGGGCCAAGAGACCCAGTACTTC. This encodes CSVELVEGQETQYF.

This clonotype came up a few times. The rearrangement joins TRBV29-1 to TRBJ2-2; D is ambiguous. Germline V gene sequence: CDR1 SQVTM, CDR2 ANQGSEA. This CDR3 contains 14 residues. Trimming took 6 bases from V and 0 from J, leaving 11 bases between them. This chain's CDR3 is CSVTYLANTGELFF. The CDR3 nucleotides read TGCAGCGTGACATATCTAGCGAACACCGGGGAGCTGTTTTTT.

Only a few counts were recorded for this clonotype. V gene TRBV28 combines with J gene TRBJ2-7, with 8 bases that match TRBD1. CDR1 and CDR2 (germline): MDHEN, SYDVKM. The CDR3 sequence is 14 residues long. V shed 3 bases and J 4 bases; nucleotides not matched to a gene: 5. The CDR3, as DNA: TGTGCCAGCAGTTTGAGGACAGGGTATTACGAGCAGTACTTC. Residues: CASSLRTGYYEQYF.

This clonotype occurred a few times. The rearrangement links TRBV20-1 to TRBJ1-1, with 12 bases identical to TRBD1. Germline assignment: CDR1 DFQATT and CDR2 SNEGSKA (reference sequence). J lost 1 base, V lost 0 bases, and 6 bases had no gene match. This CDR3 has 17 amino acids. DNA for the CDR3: TGCAGTGCTAGAGATCCGGGACAGGGGGCAGGGAACACTGAAGCTTTCTTT. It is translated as CSARDPGQGAGNTEAFF.

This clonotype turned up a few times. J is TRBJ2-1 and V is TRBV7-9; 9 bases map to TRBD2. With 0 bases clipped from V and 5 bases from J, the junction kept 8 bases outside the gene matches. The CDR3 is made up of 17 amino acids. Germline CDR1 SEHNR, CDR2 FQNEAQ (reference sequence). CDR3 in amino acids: CASSLAVGGLANNEQFF. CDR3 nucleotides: TGTGCCAGCAGCTTAGCGGTCGGGGGACTAGCAAACAATGAGCAGTTCTTC.

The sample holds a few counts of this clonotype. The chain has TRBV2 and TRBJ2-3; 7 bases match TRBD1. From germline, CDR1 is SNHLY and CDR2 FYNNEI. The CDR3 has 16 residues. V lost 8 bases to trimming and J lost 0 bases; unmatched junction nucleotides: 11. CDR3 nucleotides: TGTGCCAGCTTACAAGAGGACAGGTCGAGCACAGATACGCAGTATTTT. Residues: CASLQEDRSSTDTQYF.

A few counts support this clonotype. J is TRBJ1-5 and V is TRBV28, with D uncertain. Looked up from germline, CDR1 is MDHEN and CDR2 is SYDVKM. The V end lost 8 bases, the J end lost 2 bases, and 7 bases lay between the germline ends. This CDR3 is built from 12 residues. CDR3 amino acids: CASVVGNQPQHF. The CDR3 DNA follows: TGTGCCAGCGTCGTGGGCAATCAGCCCCAGCATTTT.

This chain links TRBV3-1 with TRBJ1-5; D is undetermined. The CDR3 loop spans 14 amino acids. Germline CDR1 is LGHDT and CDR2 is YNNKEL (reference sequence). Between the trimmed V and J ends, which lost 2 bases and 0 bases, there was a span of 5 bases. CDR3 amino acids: CASSQPPSNQPQHF. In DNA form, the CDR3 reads TGTGCCAGCAGCCAACCCCCTAGCAATCAGCCCCAGCATTTT.

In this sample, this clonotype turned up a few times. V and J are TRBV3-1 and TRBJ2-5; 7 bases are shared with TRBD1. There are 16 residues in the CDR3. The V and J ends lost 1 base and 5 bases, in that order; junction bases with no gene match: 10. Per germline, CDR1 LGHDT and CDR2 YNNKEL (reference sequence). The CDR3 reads CASSQVFRQGEETQYF. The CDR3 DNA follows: TGTGCCAGCAGCCAAGTGTTTAGGCAGGGGGAGGAGACCCAGTACTTC.

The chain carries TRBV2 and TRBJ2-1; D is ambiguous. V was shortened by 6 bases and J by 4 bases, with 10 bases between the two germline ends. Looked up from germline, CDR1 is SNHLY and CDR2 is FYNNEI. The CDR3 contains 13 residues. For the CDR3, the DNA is TGTGCCAGCAGAGGTATGACGTACAATGAGCAGTTCTTC. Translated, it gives CASRGMTYNEQFF.